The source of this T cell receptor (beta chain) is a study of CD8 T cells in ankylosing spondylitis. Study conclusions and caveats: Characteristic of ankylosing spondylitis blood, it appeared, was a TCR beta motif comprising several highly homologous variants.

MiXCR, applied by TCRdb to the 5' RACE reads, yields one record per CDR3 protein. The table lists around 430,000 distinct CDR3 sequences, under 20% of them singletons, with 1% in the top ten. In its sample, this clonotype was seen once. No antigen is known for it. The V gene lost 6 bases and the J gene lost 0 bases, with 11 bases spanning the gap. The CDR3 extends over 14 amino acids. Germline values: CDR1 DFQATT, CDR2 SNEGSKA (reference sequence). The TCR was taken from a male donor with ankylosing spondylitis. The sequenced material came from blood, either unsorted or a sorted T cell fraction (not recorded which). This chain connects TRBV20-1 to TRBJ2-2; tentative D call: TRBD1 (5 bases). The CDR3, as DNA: TGCAGTGCCCGCGGACAAACGAACACCGGGGAGCTGTTTTTT. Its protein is CSARGQTNTGELFF.